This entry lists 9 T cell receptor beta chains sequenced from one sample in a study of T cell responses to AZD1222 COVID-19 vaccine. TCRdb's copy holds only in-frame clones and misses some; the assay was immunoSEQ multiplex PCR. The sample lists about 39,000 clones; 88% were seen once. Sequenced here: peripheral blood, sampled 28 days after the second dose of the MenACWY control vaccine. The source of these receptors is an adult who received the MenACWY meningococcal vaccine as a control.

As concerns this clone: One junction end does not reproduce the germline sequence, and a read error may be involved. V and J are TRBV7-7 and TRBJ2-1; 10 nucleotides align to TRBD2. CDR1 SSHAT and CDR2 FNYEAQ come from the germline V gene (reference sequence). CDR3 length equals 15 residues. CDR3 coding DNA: TGTGCTAGCAGCTTCGCTAGCGGGAGTTCAAATGAGCAGTTCTTC. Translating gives CASSFASGSSNEQFF.

The CDR3 here is CASSQKTGWEGYTF. CDR3 nucleotide sequence: TGTGCCAGCTCCCAAAAGACTGGATGGGAAGGCTACACCTTC. This chain uses TRBV18 with TRBJ1-2; no firm D call. Germline V gene sequence: CDR1 KGHSH, CDR2 LQKENI. This CDR3 region has 14 residues. Between the trimmed V and J ends, which lost 6 bases and 8 bases, there was a span of 19 bases.

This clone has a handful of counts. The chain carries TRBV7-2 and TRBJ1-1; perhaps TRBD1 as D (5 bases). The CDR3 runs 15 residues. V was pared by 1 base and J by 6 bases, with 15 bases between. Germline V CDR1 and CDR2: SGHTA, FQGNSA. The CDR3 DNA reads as TGTGCCAGCAGCTTAGACCCAGGAGGGGTTCCTGAAGCTTTCTTT. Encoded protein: CASSLDPGGVPEAFF.

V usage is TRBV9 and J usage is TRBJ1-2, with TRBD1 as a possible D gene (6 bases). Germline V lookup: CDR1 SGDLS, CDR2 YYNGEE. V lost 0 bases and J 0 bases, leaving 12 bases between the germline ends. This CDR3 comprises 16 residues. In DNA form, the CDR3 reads TGTGCCAGCAGCGTAGCTACGGGACAACCTAACTATGGCTACACCTTC. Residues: CASSVATGQPNYGYTF.

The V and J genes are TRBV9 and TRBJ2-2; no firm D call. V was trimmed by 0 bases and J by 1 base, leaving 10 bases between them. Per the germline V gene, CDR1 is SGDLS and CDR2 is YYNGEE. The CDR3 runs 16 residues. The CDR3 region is CASSVEIRRNTGELFF. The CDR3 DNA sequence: TGTGCCAGCAGCGTAGAAATAAGGAGGAACACCGGGGAGCTGTTTTTT.

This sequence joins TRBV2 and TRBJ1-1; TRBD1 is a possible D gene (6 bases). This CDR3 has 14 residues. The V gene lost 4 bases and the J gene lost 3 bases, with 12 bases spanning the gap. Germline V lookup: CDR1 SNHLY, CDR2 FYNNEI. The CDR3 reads CASSVQGGHTEAFF. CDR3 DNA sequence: TGTGCCAGCAGTGTCCAAGGGGGACACACTGAAGCTTTCTTT.

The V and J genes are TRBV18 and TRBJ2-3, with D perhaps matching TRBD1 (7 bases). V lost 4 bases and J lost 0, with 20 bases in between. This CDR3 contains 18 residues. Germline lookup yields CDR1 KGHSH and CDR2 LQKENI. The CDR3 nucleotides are TGTGCCAGCTCACTCGGACAGGCAGAGGGGGGAAGCACAGATACGCAGTATTTT. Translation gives CASSLGQAEGGSTDTQYF.

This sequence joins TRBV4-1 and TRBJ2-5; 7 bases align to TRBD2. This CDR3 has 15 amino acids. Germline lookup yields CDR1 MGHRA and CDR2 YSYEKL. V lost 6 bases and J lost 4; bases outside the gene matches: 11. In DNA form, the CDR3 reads TGCGCCAGCAGTTACCGGACTAGGACTATAGAGACCCAGTACTTC. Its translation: CASSYRTRTIETQYF.

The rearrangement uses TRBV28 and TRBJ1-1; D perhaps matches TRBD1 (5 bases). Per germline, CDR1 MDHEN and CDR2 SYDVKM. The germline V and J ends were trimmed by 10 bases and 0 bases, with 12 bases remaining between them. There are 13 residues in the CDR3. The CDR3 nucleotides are TGTGCCATCTCCAGGGTGCTGAACACTGAAGCTTTCTTT. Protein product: CAISRVLNTEAFF.